The text below deals with one T cell receptor (beta chain). Antigen specificity is unknown. The junction differs from germline at one of its ends, possibly a read error. CDR3 and TCR beta VDJ profiling relied on a genomic DNA template. Via MiXCR, TCRdb re-called the reads, giving one row per CDR3 protein. The table lists about 210,000 distinct CDR3 sequences, around 60% of them singletons, with less than 30% in the top ten. The CDR3 contains 14 residues. Germline V CDR1 and CDR2: SEHNR, FQNEAQ (reference sequence). The source of the sample is a study of CD8+CD57+ T cells in acquired aplastic anemia. Overall study context: DNA recovered from sorted CD4+ and CD8+ cells had a mean of approximately 3.2 ug. As sequenced from healthy donors, CD4+ cells averaged roughly 10 million reads.

Study-level results: With respect to CD8+ Simpson's diversity, patients and controls did not differ significantly. Sharing between patients and controls was observed for roughly 30 CD8+ CDR3 sequences.

This TCR was recovered from a human donor in good health. The gene calls are TRBV7-9 and TRBJ2-7; 14 positions match TRBD2. Sequencing input: sorted CD4+, CD8+, or CD8+CD57+ T cells (not recorded which) from PBMCs. In DNA, the CDR3 is TGTGCTAGCAGCTTGGGACTAGCGGGAGCCGAGCAGTACTTC. Protein sequence: CASSLGLAGAEQYF.